This TCR beta chain was sequenced in a study of beta chain features in type 1 diabetes. This clone was counted a few times. Antigen: not known. Whole-study results and caveats: The study found moderately but significantly shorter TCRB CDR3s in all four CD4+ subsets of Type 1 diabetes patients.

The trim removed 3 bases at V and 4 bases at J, leaving 2 bases unmatched. The germline V gene has CDR1 SGHTA and CDR2 FQGNSA. The CDR3 is 14 amino acids. Expressed TCRB transcripts got sequenced, as all isolated RNA was reverse transcribed. Data came from immunoSEQ multiplex PCR; TCRdb stores just in-frame clones and leaves some out. Among 680,000 or so clones listed, roughly a sixth were seen once. The rearrangement links TRBV7-2 to TRBJ2-3, with 9 nucleotides matching TRBD2. Sequenced: naive CD4+ T cells from blood. This TCR was recovered from a man younger than 35 in good health. CDR3 in amino acids: CASSFSGRPDTQYF. CDR3 bases: TGTGCCAGCAGCTTCAGCGGGAGGCCAGATACGCAGTATTTT.